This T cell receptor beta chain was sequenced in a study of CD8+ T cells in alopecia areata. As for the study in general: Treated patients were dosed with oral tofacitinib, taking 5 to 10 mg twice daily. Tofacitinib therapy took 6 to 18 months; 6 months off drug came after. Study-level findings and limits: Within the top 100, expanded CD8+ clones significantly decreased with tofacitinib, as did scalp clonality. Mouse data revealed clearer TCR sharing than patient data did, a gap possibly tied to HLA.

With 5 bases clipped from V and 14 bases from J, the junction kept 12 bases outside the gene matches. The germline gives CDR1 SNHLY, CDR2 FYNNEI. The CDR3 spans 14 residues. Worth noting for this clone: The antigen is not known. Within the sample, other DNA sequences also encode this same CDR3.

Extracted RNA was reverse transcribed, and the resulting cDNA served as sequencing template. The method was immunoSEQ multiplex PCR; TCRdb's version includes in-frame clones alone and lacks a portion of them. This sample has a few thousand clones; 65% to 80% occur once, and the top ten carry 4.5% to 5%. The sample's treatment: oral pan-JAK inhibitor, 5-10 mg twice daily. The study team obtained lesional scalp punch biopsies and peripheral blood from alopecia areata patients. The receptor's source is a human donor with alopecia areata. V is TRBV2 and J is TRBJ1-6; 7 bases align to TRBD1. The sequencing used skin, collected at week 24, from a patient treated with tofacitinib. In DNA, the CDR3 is TGTGCCAGCAGTTACTATGGACAGGAAGGGGCCCTCCACTTT. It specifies CASSYYGQEGALHF. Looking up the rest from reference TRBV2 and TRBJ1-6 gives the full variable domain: EPEVTQTPSHQVTQMGQEVILRCVPISNHLYFYWYRQILGQKVEFLVSFYNNEISEKSEIFDDQFSVERPDGSNFTLKIRSTKLEDSAMYFCASSYYGQEGALHFGNGTRLTVT.